This TCR beta chain was observed in a study of T cell responses to AZD1222 COVID-19 vaccine. Findings and caveats of the study: The peak T cell response came first, and repertoires were sampled only after it. White British donors predominated, females outnumbered males, and clonal diversity was possibly underestimated. Spike regions recognized by vaccine-associated CD4 TCRs spanned the protein, led by 160-218 and 743-854.

The CDR3 runs 13 residues. V was pared by 2 bases and J by 4 bases, with 2 bases of the junction left unmatched. Per the germline V gene, CDR1 is SQVTM and CDR2 is ANQGSEA. The method was immunoSEQ multiplex PCR; TCRdb's version includes in-frame clones alone and lacks a portion of them. The repertoire holds some 110,000 clones, almost 90% seen once, with approximately 10% in the top ten. This clone has only a few counts. What it binds is not known. The sequence was collected from an adult in good health. The chain joins TRBV29-1 to TRBJ1-1, with TRBD1 matching over 9 bases. The sample here was peripheral blood, taken on day 0 of AZD1222 vaccination. CDR3 in DNA: TGCAGCGTTGAATTGGACAGGGGCACTGAAGCTTTCTTT. It specifies CSVELDRGTEAFF.